Following are 25 T cell receptor beta chains from one sample sequenced in a study of T cell responses to AZD1222 COVID-19 vaccine. TCRdb keeps only in-frame clones here, not all; method: immunoSEQ multiplex PCR. The sample yields about 260,000 clones, approximately 95% seen once. The sequenced sample was peripheral blood, obtained on day 0 of AZD1222 vaccination. These receptor sequences come from an adult in good health.

The chain carries TRBV4-1 and TRBJ1-3; D gene uncertain. CDR1 and CDR2 from the germline V gene are MGHRA and YSYEKL. The CDR3 sequence is 15 residues long. V shed 1 base and J shed 0 bases, with 7 bases lying between them. The CDR3 sequence: CASSQAWSSGNTIYF. As DNA, the CDR3 is TGCGCCAGCAGCCAAGCTTGGAGCTCTGGAAACACCATATATTTT.

This chain joins TRBV29-1 and TRBJ2-5, with 8 bases aligning to TRBD2. This CDR3 is 17 amino acids long. Germline CDR1 reads SQVTM; CDR2 reads ANQGSEA. The trim removed 0 bases at V and 4 bases at J, leaving 13 bases unmatched. CDR3 nucleotides: TGCAGCGTTGAAGATCGCCTAGCGGTCCGGGAGGGAGAGACCCAGTACTTC. Amino acids: CSVEDRLAVREGETQYF.

The rearrangement uses TRBV5-4 and TRBJ2-3, with TRBD2 matching 8 bases. The CDR3 consists of 14 residues. Germline lookup yields CDR1 SGHNT and CDR2 YYREEE (reference sequence). With 3 bases clipped from V and 4 bases from J, the junction kept 4 bases outside the gene matches. The CDR3 sequence is CASSSRTSPDTQYF. For the CDR3, the DNA is TGTGCCAGCAGCTCGCGGACTAGCCCAGATACGCAGTATTTT.

The genes are TRBV5-1 and TRBJ2-5, with 7 bases that match TRBD2. This CDR3 comprises 15 residues. J lost 6 bases, V lost 0 bases, and 8 bases had no gene match. Germline V CDR1 and CDR2: SGHRS, YFSETQ. CDR3 amino acids: CASSLGAGAAKTQYF. CDR3 nucleotides: TGCGCCAGCAGCTTGGGGGCGGGAGCGGCGAAGACCCAGTACTTC.

The chain uses TRBV4-3 and TRBJ2-3; 9 bases are a match to TRBD2. This CDR3 is 16 amino acids long. V was pared by 4 bases and J by 0 bases, with 5 bases of the junction left unmatched. Germline assignment: CDR1 LGHNA and CDR2 YSLEER. CDR3 in DNA: TGCGCCAGCAGCCTCCTAGCGGGGATAAGCACAGATACGCAGTATTTT. It is translated as CASSLLAGISTDTQYF.

This rearrangement joins TRBV11-3 to TRBJ2-4, with TRBD2 matching 8 bases. The germline gives CDR1 SGHNT, CDR2 YENEEA. After removal of 4 bases from V and 9 bases from J, the junction contained 5 bases not matched to a gene. The CDR3 length is 13 residues. CDR3 amino acids: CASSWDTSGIQYF. DNA for the CDR3: TGTGCCAGCAGCTGGGACACTAGCGGCATTCAGTACTTC.

The chain combines TRBV18 with TRBJ1-1, with unresolved D. The CDR3 consists of 15 residues. Germline-derived CDR1 and CDR2 are KGHSH and LQKENI. V shed 2 bases and J shed 1 base, with 11 bases lying between them. In DNA, the CDR3 is TGTGCCAGCTCACCAAGGAAAGGGCAGAACACTGAAGCTTTCTTT. Translating gives CASSPRKGQNTEAFF. Looking up the rest from reference TRBV18 and TRBJ1-1 gives the full variable domain: NAGVMQNPRHLVRRRGQEARLRCSPMKGHSHVYWYRQLPEEGLKFMVYLQKENIIDESGMPKERFSAEFPKEGPSILRIQQVVRGDSAAYFCASSPRKGQNTEAFFGQGTRLTVV.

This clone was counted once. V is TRBV7-2 and J is TRBJ2-7; D not resolved. This CDR3 has 15 amino acids. The germline V gene has CDR1 SGHTA and CDR2 FQGNSA. The V end was cut by 1 base, the J end by 3 bases, with 13 bases between. The CDR3 DNA is TGTGCCAGCAGCTTAGGTGCGAAAGGGATCTACGAGCAGTACTTC. This encodes CASSLGAKGIYEQYF.

The chain couples TRBV11-2 to TRBJ2-7; TRBD1 might be the D (5 bases). Germline V CDR1 and CDR2: SGHAT, FQNNGV. Trimming took 5 bases from V and 4 from J, leaving 15 bases between them. The CDR3 is 14 residues long. CDR3 amino acids: CASSVNPGLYEQYF. The CDR3 DNA reads TGTGCCAGCAGCGTAAATCCAGGGTTATACGAGCAGTACTTC.

This chain uses TRBV6-5 with TRBJ2-7; D gene uncertain. The CDR3 runs to 13 residues. Trimming pared 7 bases from V and 1 base from J, leaving 11 bases between. In germline, CDR1 is MNHEY, CDR2 SVGAGI. CDR3: CASTPGLSYEQYF. DNA of the CDR3: TGTGCCAGCACTCCCGGGCTTTCCTACGAGCAGTACTTC.

The rearrangement uses TRBV5-4 and TRBJ2-1, with 8 bases identical to TRBD1. J was trimmed by 6 bases and V by 4 bases; bases with no gene match: 3. In germline, CDR1 is SGHNT, CDR2 YYREEE (reference sequence). The CDR3 contains 13 residues. The CDR3, as DNA: TGTGCCAGCAGCGTAGGGACAGGCAATGAGCAGTTCTTC. Protein product: CASSVGTGNEQFF.

The chain couples TRBV12-3 or TRBV12-4 to TRBJ2-5; tentatively, D is TRBD2 (6 bases). CDR3 size: 12 residues. The V end was cut by 3 bases, the J end by 9 bases, with 11 bases between. CDR3 bases: TGTGCCAGCAGTTTCGGGAGTGGAGCCCAGTACTTC. This gives the protein CASSFGSGAQYF.

CDR3 in amino acids: CASSRSLGTGGEPGELFF. The CDR3 DNA reads as TGTGCCAGCAGCCGGTCTTTGGGGACAGGGGGCGAACCCGGGGAGCTGTTTTTT. The V call is TRBV7-8, the J call TRBJ2-2; TRBD1 agrees at 12 bases. Trimming cost V 5 bases and J 6 bases; bases outside gene matches: 13. Germline V CDR1 and CDR2: SGHVS, FQNEAQ. This CDR3 spans 18 amino acids.

The chain recombines TRBV7-9 with TRBJ2-5, with 8 bases lining up with TRBD1. Germline V gene sequence: CDR1 SEHNR, CDR2 FQNEAQ (reference sequence). The CDR3 loop spans 13 amino acids. V lost 4 bases, J lost 4 bases, and 2 bases stayed unmatched. The CDR3 sequence is CASSWTGIETQYF. The CDR3 DNA reads TGTGCCAGCAGCTGGACAGGGATAGAGACCCAGTACTTC.

This clone has just one count. The CDR3 nucleotides read TGTGCCAGCAGCTTAATGAGCTCTGGAAACACCATATATTTT. The encoded protein is CASSLMSSGNTIYF. This chain joins TRBV7-9 and TRBJ1-3; no firm D call. The germline gives CDR1 SEHNR, CDR2 FQNEAQ (reference sequence). The V end was cut by 2 bases, the J end by 0 bases, with 5 bases between. The CDR3 has 14 residues.

The chain links TRBV3-1 (or the pseudogene TRBV3-2) to TRBJ2-7; possible D gene TRBD2, 5 bases. V lost 1 base, J lost 7 bases, and 17 bases lay in between. CDR1 and CDR2 from the germline V gene are LGHDT and YNNKEL (reference sequence). The CDR3 totals 15 residues. CDR3 bases: TGTGCCAGCAGCCAAGCGAGGCAGGAAACGGGAGAGCAGTACTTC. Its protein product is CASSQARQETGEQYF.

V usage is TRBV4-3 and J usage is TRBJ2-7; D assignment may be TRBD1 or TRBD2 (5 bases each). The V and J ends lost 1 base and 5 bases respectively, with 12 bases between them. This CDR3 is built from 14 residues. CDR1 and CDR2 (germline): LGHNA, YSLEER. The CDR3 protein is CASSQGGRWDEQYF. The CDR3 DNA sequence: TGCGCCAGCAGCCAAGGGGGACGCTGGGACGAGCAGTACTTC.

This chain joins TRBV15 and TRBJ2-7, with unresolved D. The CDR3 contains 13 residues. Trimming stripped 1 base from V and 4 bases from J, with 8 bases between. CDR1 and CDR2 from the germline V gene are LNHNV and YYDKDF (reference sequence). CDR3 sequence: CATSRGGTYEQYF. The CDR3 DNA sequence: TGTGCCACCAGCAGAGGAGGCACTTACGAGCAGTACTTC.

The chain is built from TRBV4-1 and TRBJ2-7; the D call may be TRBD1 or TRBD2 (5 bases each). The CDR3 consists of 15 residues. Trimming took 5 bases from V and 3 from J, leaving 17 bases between them. The germline CDR1 and CDR2 sequences are MGHRA and YSYEKL. The DNA of the CDR3 is TGCGCCAGCAGCGTCCGGGACGGTGGTGACTACGAGCAGTACTTC. This codes for CASSVRDGGDYEQYF.

This clone was detected a few times. The rearrangement links TRBV9 to TRBJ2-2; 7 bases line up with TRBD2. The CDR3 is made up of 18 amino acids. Germline trimming cut 3 bases from V and 1 base from J; bases unmatched to any gene: 12. Looked up from germline, CDR1 is SGDLS and CDR2 is YYNGEE. CDR3 DNA: TGTGCCAGCAGCGGGCCTAGCGGAGGACCTCGGAACACCGGGGAGCTGTTTTTT. Its translation: CASSGPSGGPRNTGELFF.

V is TRBV4-1 and J is TRBJ2-5, with D unclear. The CDR3 consists of 18 residues. In germline, CDR1 is MGHRA, CDR2 YSYEKL. Trimming cost V 1 base and J 1 base, with 19 bases left between them. CDR3 loop: CASSQGVLGPRLQETQYF. CDR3 in DNA: TGCGCCAGCAGCCAAGGGGTCTTGGGTCCGCGACTCCAAGAGACCCAGTACTTC.

Only one count was recorded for this clone. The V and J genes are TRBV6-5 and TRBJ1-1, with a possible D match to TRBD1 (5 bases). The CDR3 runs 13 residues. Germline CDR1 is MNHEY and CDR2 is SVGAGI. Between the trimmed V and J ends, which lost 0 bases and 11 bases, there was a span of 13 bases. The CDR3 reads CASSYSNEGIAFF. CDR3 in DNA: TGTGCCAGCAGTTACTCGAATGAGGGGATTGCTTTCTTT.

The J gene is TRBJ1-2, the V gene TRBV6-1; D gene uncertain. Germline lookup yields CDR1 MNHNS and CDR2 SASEGT. V was clipped by 2 bases and J by 8 bases, with 12 bases between them. CDR3 length equals 13 residues. The CDR3 DNA is TGTGCCAGCAGTGAACACTCCCAAAACGGCTACACCTTC. It encodes CASSEHSQNGYTF.

The CDR3 DNA follows: TGTGCCAGCAGCTCCCCGGGAAGAACCACTGAAGCTTTCTTT. Amino acids: CASSSPGRTTEAFF. The V call is TRBV27, the J call TRBJ1-1; D gene unclear. V shed 6 bases and J shed 4 bases, with 15 bases lying between them. In germline, CDR1 is MNHEY, CDR2 SMNVEV (reference sequence). There are 14 residues in the CDR3.

V and J are TRBV3-1 (or the pseudogene TRBV3-2) and TRBJ1-2, with D uncertain. Trimming took off 2 bases at V and 4 bases at J, with 5 bases between the two ends. From germline, CDR1 is LGHDT and CDR2 YNNKEL (reference sequence). This CDR3 contains 12 residues. The CDR3 DNA follows: TGTGCCAGCAGCCAACGGTCCTATGGCTACACCTTC. As protein: CASSQRSYGYTF.